These 25 T cell receptor beta chains came from one sample sequenced in a study of shared T cell receptors in the human thymus. The assay was immunoSEQ multiplex PCR, and TCRdb's table has in-frame clones only and misses some. The table shows 700,000 or so clones, with 70% to 90% occurring only once. A further study also used this sample, focusing on human thymus T cells.

The sequencing input was thymocytes. These TCRs come from a girl younger than two with a congenital heart defect.

J is TRBJ2-5 and V is TRBV29-1, with no clear D. CDR3 length: 13 residues. V lost 7 bases to trimming and J lost 5 bases, with 17 bases between them. CDR1 SQVTM and CDR2 ANQGSEA come from the germline V gene. Here the CDR3 reads CSAFLAAKETQYF. Here the CDR3 DNA reads TGCAGCGCGTTCCTGGCGGCCAAGGAGACCCAGTACTTC.

The V gene is TRBV5-4, the J gene TRBJ1-2; 8 bases agree with TRBD1. Trimming at V came to 0 bases and at J to 7 bases, leaving 5 bases not matched to a gene. The length of the CDR3 is 14 residues. CDR1 and CDR2 from the germline V gene are SGHNT and YYREEE (reference sequence). The CDR3 region is CASSLDRGLRGYTF. As DNA, the CDR3 is TGTGCCAGCAGCTTGGACAGGGGGTTACGTGGCTACACCTTC.

The chain uses TRBV7-6 and TRBJ1-5; TRBD1 matches at 7 bases. In germline, CDR1 is SGHVS, CDR2 FNYEAQ. The length of the CDR3 is 14 residues. V gave up 5 bases and J gave up 7 bases; unmatched junction bases: 8. CDR3 amino acids: CASSPRQGRQPQHF. Here the CDR3 DNA reads TGTGCCAGCAGCCCTAGACAGGGAAGACAGCCCCAGCATTTT. Supplemented by reference TRBV7-6 and TRBJ1-5, the full variable domain reads GAGVSQSPRYKVTKRGQDVALRCDPISGHVSLYWYRQALGQGPEFLTYFNYEAQQDKSGLPNDRFSAERPEGSISTLTIQRTEQRDSAMYRCASSPRQGRQPQHFGDGTRLSIL.

The chain joins TRBV7-2 to TRBJ2-3; 10 nucleotides line up with TRBD1. CDR3 length equals 19 residues. From germline, CDR1 is SGHTA and CDR2 FQGNSA. J gave up 3 bases and V 2 bases, and 14 bases lay outside the gene matches. For the CDR3, the DNA is TGTGCCAGCAGCTTATTAGAGGGACAGGGGATGATTGGAACAGATACGCAGTATTTT. It is translated as CASSLLEGQGMIGTDTQYF.

J is TRBJ2-5 and V is TRBV6-1, with D maybe TRBD2 (5 bases). Germline-derived CDR1 and CDR2 are MNHNS and SASEGT. Trimming stripped 2 bases from V and 5 bases from J, with 21 bases between. The CDR3 is 17 amino acids. The CDR3 bases are TGTGCCAGCAGTGAAATGGAGGTGGCCTTCCACGGGGAGACCCAGTACTTC. It is translated as CASSEMEVAFHGETQYF.

The V and J genes are TRBV27 and TRBJ2-3; 9 bases agree with TRBD2. Germline loops: CDR1 MNHEY, CDR2 SMNVEV (reference sequence). CDR3 length: 17 residues. Trimming took 0 bases from V and 3 from J; bases not matched to a gene: 7. CDR3 DNA: TGTGCCAGCAGTTTATCGGCGCGGGGGGGTTTTACAGATACGCAGTATTTT. Protein: CASSLSARGGFTDTQYF.

This clone occurred once. The rearrangement links TRBV11-2 to TRBJ2-1; a weak D match, TRBD2 (6 bases). Deletions cut 4 bases from V and 7 bases from J, with 17 bases between. The germline gives CDR1 SGHAT, CDR2 FQNNGV. The CDR3 sequence is 15 residues long. In nucleotides, the CDR3 is TGTGCCAGCAGCTCGATAGCGGTTTGTAGGAATGAGCAGTTCTTC. Protein: CASSSIAVCRNEQFF. Looking up the rest from reference TRBV11-2 and TRBJ2-1 gives the full variable domain: EAGVAQSPRYKIIEKRQSVAFWCNPISGHATLYWYQQILGQGPKLLIQFQNNGVVDDSQLPKDRFSAERLKGVDSTLKIQPAKLEDSAVYLCASSSIAVCRNEQFFGPGTRLTVL.

The chain uses TRBV4-1 and TRBJ2-1; TRBD2 matches 8 bases. The germline gives CDR1 MGHRA, CDR2 YSYEKL. J was trimmed by 5 bases and V by 4 bases; bases with no gene match: 7. The CDR3 sequence is 15 residues long. Written as DNA, the CDR3 is TGCGCCAGCAGCCCTACCATGGGACTAGACAATGAGCAGTTCTTC. Translated, it gives CASSPTMGLDNEQFF.

This clone has more than one count but fewer than ten. J is TRBJ1-2 and V is TRBV28; weak D call: TRBD1 (5 bases). The germline gives CDR1 MDHEN, CDR2 SYDVKM. V was pared by 5 bases and J by 4 bases, with 14 bases between. The CDR3 spans 14 residues. In DNA form, the CDR3 reads TGTGCCAGCAGTCGGTTGCAGGGCGGCTATGGCTACACCTTC. This codes for CASSRLQGGYGYTF.

With regard to this clone: A junction end diverges from the germline sequence, so it may reflect a read error. Different DNA sequences within this sample yield the same CDR3. The V gene is TRBV28, the J gene TRBJ1-6; 7 bases fit TRBD1. The CDR3 is 19 amino acids. Germline CDR1 MDHEN, CDR2 SYDVKM. The CDR3, as DNA: TGTGCCAGCAGTTTCCCCCCGACAGGGTGCGTCGCCTATAATTCCCCCCTCCACTTT. Amino acids: CASSFPPTGCVAYNSPLHF.

The rearrangement links TRBV6-1 to TRBJ1-1; D unresolved. The CDR3 extends over 11 amino acids. Per the germline V gene, CDR1 is MNHNS and CDR2 is SASEGT. Trimming shortened V by 7 bases and J by 5 bases, and 8 bases separated the two germline ends. In DNA form, the CDR3 reads TGTGCCAGCATAGGAGGTACTGAAGCTTTCTTT. Translation: CASIGGTEAFF.

The genes are TRBV5-4 and TRBJ2-1; no definite D call. Germline CDR1 reads SGHNT; CDR2 reads YYREEE (reference sequence). Trimming cost V 2 bases and J 5 bases, with 11 bases left between them. The CDR3 loop spans 14 amino acids. The CDR3 bases are TGTGCCAGCAGCTTATCCCCGGCGGACAATGAGCAGTTCTTC. This encodes CASSLSPADNEQFF.

V gene TRBV27 combines with J gene TRBJ1-1; D not resolved. Per germline, CDR1 MNHEY and CDR2 SMNVEV (reference sequence). The CDR3 extends over 16 amino acids. V lost 5 bases and J 1 base, leaving 17 bases between the germline ends. The CDR3 nucleotides read TGTGCCAGCAGTCGTTCCATAGTATTTGGGAACACTGAAGCTTTCTTT. It yields the protein CASSRSIVFGNTEAFF.

The chain couples TRBV28 to TRBJ2-5, with D uncertain. This CDR3 is built from 12 residues. Trimming pared 5 bases from V and 5 bases from J, leaving 9 bases between. CDR1 is MDHEN and CDR2 is SYDVKM in the germline V gene. CDR3: CASSADYETQYF. The CDR3, as DNA: TGTGCCAGCAGTGCGGATTACGAGACCCAGTACTTC. Full variable domain (missing parts from reference TRBV28 and TRBJ2-5): DVKVTQSSRYLVKRTGEKVFLECVQDMDHENMFWYRQDPGLGLRLIYFSYDVKMKEKGDIPEGYSVSREKKERFSLILESASTNQTSMYLCASSADYETQYFGPGTRLLVL.

The V gene is TRBV9, the J gene TRBJ2-5; D is perhaps TRBD2 (6 bases). Per the germline V gene, CDR1 is SGDLS and CDR2 is YYNGEE. V lost 2 bases and J 5 bases, leaving 16 bases between the germline ends. The CDR3 spans 15 residues. The CDR3: CASSVGTASGETQYF. CDR3 DNA sequence: TGTGCCAGCAGCGTGGGGACCGCCAGCGGGGAGACCCAGTACTTC.

V usage is TRBV6-5 and J usage is TRBJ2-1; 12 bases line up with TRBD2. The CDR3 is 14 residues long. The V gene's germline CDR1 is MNHEY and CDR2 SVGAGI. The J segment lost 10 bases and the V segment lost 4 bases, leaving 5 bases of the junction unmatched. CDR3 sequence: CASSSGLAGWEQFF. The CDR3 DNA sequence: TGTGCCAGCAGTTCCGGACTAGCGGGGTGGGAGCAGTTCTTC.

This chain links TRBV15 with TRBJ2-2; the D is unclear. Germline loops: CDR1 LNHNV, CDR2 YYDKDF (reference sequence). V was pared by 0 bases and J by 0 bases, with 5 bases between. The CDR3 totals 15 residues. The CDR3 nucleotides read TGTGCCACCAGCAGAGATCCTCCGAACACCGGGGAGCTGTTTTTT. It codes for CATSRDPPNTGELFF.

V gene TRBV5-1 combines with J gene TRBJ2-7; 7 positions match TRBD1. After removal of 2 bases from V and 7 bases from J, the junction contained 9 bases not matched to a gene. The CDR3 has 14 residues. From germline, CDR1 is SGHRS and CDR2 YFSETQ. CDR3 sequence (DNA): TGCGCCAGCAGCTTAAGAAAGGGGGCGAAAGAGCAGTACTTC. It is translated as CASSLRKGAKEQYF.

The chain uses TRBV7-6 and TRBJ1-2, with 8 bases lining up with TRBD1. J was trimmed by 0 bases and V by 4 bases; bases with no gene match: 10. Looked up from germline, CDR1 is SGHVS and CDR2 is FNYEAQ. The CDR3 contains 17 residues. This CDR3 is CASSSLPRGPSNYGYTF. The CDR3 DNA sequence: TGTGCCAGCAGCTCCCTGCCCAGGGGGCCTTCTAACTATGGCTACACCTTC.

A word on this clone: The sample contains more than one DNA sequence encoding this CDR3. The rearrangement uses TRBV19 and TRBJ1-5, with 7 bases aligning to TRBD1. Germline V lookup: CDR1 LNHDA, CDR2 SQIVND (reference sequence). V lost 6 bases and J lost 2; bases outside the gene matches: 4. This CDR3 is 14 amino acids long. This chain's CDR3 is CASSIDRGNQPQHF. CDR3 in DNA: TGTGCCAGTAGCATCGACAGGGGCAATCAGCCCCAGCATTTT. The full variable domain, completed using reference TRBV19 and TRBJ1-5, is DGGITQSPKYLFRKEGQNVTLSCEQNLNHDAMYWYRQDPGQGLRLIYYSQIVNDFQKGDIAEGYSVSREKKESFPLTVTSAQKNPTAFYLCASSIDRGNQPQHFGDGTRLSIL.

The rearrangement uses TRBV18 and TRBJ2-7; 11 nucleotides match TRBD1. Germline V gene data show CDR1 as KGHSH and CDR2 as LQKENI. V shed 3 bases and J 3 bases; nucleotides not matched to a gene: 4. This CDR3 is built from 15 residues. Here the CDR3 reads CASSPEGQGGYEQYF. CDR3 sequence (DNA): TGTGCCAGCTCACCCGAGGGACAGGGGGGCTACGAGCAGTACTTC.

J is TRBJ2-3 and V is TRBV6-4; D possibly corresponds to TRBD1 (5 bases). Germline CDR1 reads MRHNA; CDR2 reads SNTAGT. The CDR3 has 14 amino acids. The V gene lost 6 bases and the J gene lost 4 bases, with 14 bases spanning the gap. The CDR3 protein is CASSPRGYPDTQYF. The CDR3 region has the DNA TGTGCCAGCAGCCCTAGGGGCTACCCAGATACGCAGTATTTT.

This clone has a single count. This chain links TRBV10-3 with TRBJ2-2; D might be TRBD1 (6 bases). From germline, CDR1 is ENHRY and CDR2 SYGVKD. The CDR3 is 18 amino acids. V lost 3 bases and J lost 5, with 22 bases in between. The CDR3 DNA sequence: TGTGCCATCAGTGAAGGGCCGGTAGGGCAGGGGTGTACCGGGGAGCTGTTTTTT. Translating it yields CAISEGPVGQGCTGELFF.

This chain uses TRBV28 with TRBJ2-2; tentative D call: TRBD2 (6 bases). With 6 bases removed from V and 1 base from J, the gap between germline ends came to 15 bases. This CDR3 spans 16 amino acids. Germline V lookup: CDR1 MDHEN, CDR2 SYDVKM. CDR3: CASRNTGTWNTGELFF. The CDR3 DNA is TGTGCCAGCAGGAATACCGGGACTTGGAACACCGGGGAGCTGTTTTTT.

The rearrangement joins TRBV27 to TRBJ1-6; no clear D. The germline V and J ends were trimmed by 6 bases and 5 bases, with 11 bases remaining between them. Germline loops: CDR1 MNHEY, CDR2 SMNVEV (reference sequence). The CDR3 length is 14 residues. The CDR3 region has the DNA TGTGCCAGCAGGGCCGGGAGACATAATTCACCCCTCCACTTT. Translating it yields CASRAGRHNSPLHF.